Each of the 31 T cell receptor beta chains below was sequenced from the same sample in a study of cytomegalovirus exposure and HLA in healthy donors (dated by TCRdb to 2016 to 2017). Library construction relied on the immunoSEQ multiplex PCR assay. For the multiplex PCR, a mixture combining 60 forward primers for TCR Vbeta segments and 13 reverse primers for TCR Jbeta segments was used. Sourced from immuneACCESS, this table was stored by TCRdb with only in-frame sequences that have V and J called. A share of the clones is absent; for the studies checked, an unresolved V gene accounts for under half, and the remainder has no known explanation. Across this sample there are 100,000 to 150,000 clones, with 70% to 85% seen only once. The top ten clonotypes cover 3.3% of the sample. Sequencing input: PBMCs. The receptors shown here come from a woman in her forties or fifties in good health and CMV-seronegative.

Comment on this clone: One end of the junction does not line up with germline, which may come from a read error. The CDR3 spells CASSLELAGGGVTDTQYF. CDR3 DNA sequence: TGTGCTAGCAGCTTAGAGCTAGCGGGAGGAGGGGTCACAGATACGCAGTATTTT. The genes are TRBV7-7 and TRBJ2-3; 11 nucleotides match TRBD2. The CDR3 loop spans 18 amino acids. Germline V gene sequence: CDR1 SSHAT, CDR2 FNYEAQ (reference sequence).

This chain uses TRBV28 with TRBJ2-5; 11 positions agree with TRBD2. The V gene end was trimmed by 5 bases and the J gene end by 3 bases; junction bases not matched to a gene: 5. CDR3 length: 15 residues. Germline V lookup: CDR1 MDHEN, CDR2 SYDVKM. As DNA, the CDR3 is TGTGCCAGCAGTCCTCCGGGACTAGCGGAAGAGACCCAGTACTTC. Protein product: CASSPPGLAEETQYF.

This clone was seen only a few times. V is TRBV28 and J is TRBJ2-5; 7 bases fit TRBD1. The tail of the sequence fits TRBJ2-7 better, so the J call may be wrong. CDR1 and CDR2 from the germline V gene are MDHEN and SYDVKM. The CDR3 length is 14 residues. The chain's CDR3 is CASSFRGQFYEQYF. The CDR3 DNA sequence: TGTGCCAGCAGTTTTCGGGGACAGTTCTACGAGCAGTACTTC.

The count of this clone is one. V usage is TRBV19 and J usage is TRBJ2-7, with D tentatively TRBD1 (6 bases). Per the germline V gene, CDR1 is LNHDA and CDR2 is SQIVND (reference sequence). This CDR3 spans 15 amino acids. V lost 5 bases, J lost 0 bases, and 14 bases lay in between. CDR3 nucleotide sequence: TGTGCCAGTAGTTCCCAGACAGGCTTCTCCTACGAGCAGTACTTC. Translation: CASSSQTGFSYEQYF.

Turning to this clone: A read error may produce the germline difference seen at one junction end. The rearrangement links TRBV7-9 to TRBJ2-7; perhaps TRBD2 as D (6 bases). The CDR3 extends over 15 amino acids. CDR1 SEHNR and CDR2 FQNEAQ come from the germline V gene (reference sequence). CDR3: CSSSPRDSYPYEQYF. For the CDR3, the DNA is TGTTCCAGCAGCCCAAGGGACTCGTATCCGTACGAGCAGTACTTC.

V gene TRBV27 combines with J gene TRBJ2-1, with TRBD1 identical over 8 bases. With V trimmed by 2 bases and J by 8 bases, 8 bases remained unmatched. Germline loops: CDR1 MNHEY, CDR2 SMNVEV (reference sequence). The CDR3 is 15 amino acids. The DNA of the CDR3 is TGTGCCAGCAGTTTACGCGGGCAGGGGGCTCATGAGCAGTTCTTC. The encoded protein is CASSLRGQGAHEQFF.

The rearrangement uses TRBV30 and TRBJ1-2, with D tentatively TRBD1 (5 bases). From germline, CDR1 is GTSNPN and CDR2 SVGIG (reference sequence). CDR3 length: 16 residues. V lost 0 bases and J 0 bases, leaving 14 bases between the germline ends. DNA of the CDR3: TGTGCCTGGAGTGTATACGGCAGGGAAGCTAACTATGGCTACACCTTC. This sequence encodes CAWSVYGREANYGYTF.

This clone was counted between two and nine times. CDR3 protein: CASQQGARGNTIYF. The CDR3 region has the DNA TGTGCTTCCCAACAGGGGGCGCGGGGAAACACCATATATTTT. The chain uses TRBV30 and TRBJ1-3, with 9 bases lining up with TRBD1. The CDR3 is 14 residues long. CDR1 is GTSNPN and CDR2 is SVGIG in the germline V gene (reference sequence).

V and J are TRBV5-4 and TRBJ2-7, with D unclear. CDR1 is SGHNT and CDR2 is YYREEE in the germline V gene (reference sequence). The germline V and J ends were trimmed by 0 bases and 1 base, with 8 bases remaining between them. The CDR3 covers 14 residues. The CDR3 sequence is CASSLDSSSYEQYF. The CDR3 DNA reads as TGTGCCAGCAGCTTGGATTCCAGTTCCTACGAGCAGTACTTC.

This clone has only one observation. The chain links TRBV29-1 to TRBJ2-6; D may be TRBD1 (6 bases). Trimming stripped 3 bases from V and 2 bases from J, with 8 bases between. Germline V gene data show CDR1 as SQVTM and CDR2 as ANQGSEA. CDR3 length: 14 amino acids. CDR3 in amino acids: CSVDPGAGANVLTF. The CDR3, as DNA: TGCAGCGTTGACCCAGGGGCTGGGGCCAACGTCCTGACTTTC.

V usage is TRBV7-8 and J usage is TRBJ2-6; D perhaps matches TRBD2 (5 bases). This CDR3 contains 16 residues. Germline CDR1 SGHVS, CDR2 FQNEAQ. V was shortened by 1 base and J by 1 base, with 8 bases between the two germline ends. The CDR3 region has the DNA TGTGCCAGCAGCTTAGGAGGGATATCTGGGGCCAACGTCCTGACTTTC. It specifies CASSLGGISGANVLTF.

V gene TRBV6-8 combines with J gene TRBJ1-1, with a possible D match to TRBD1 (5 bases). Per the germline V gene, CDR1 is MNHGY and CDR2 is SAAAGT. The CDR3 spans 15 residues. Trimming removed 4 bases from V and 0 bases from J, with 12 bases in between. The CDR3 protein is CASSFRGRMNTEAFF. The CDR3 DNA is TGTGCCAGCAGTTTTAGGGGCAGGATGAACACTGAAGCTTTCTTT.

Only one count was recorded for this clone. This chain links TRBV5-5 with TRBJ1-5; TRBD1 matches 7 bases. Germline assignment: CDR1 SGHKS and CDR2 YYEKEE (reference sequence). The CDR3 runs to 14 residues. V dropped 0 bases and J dropped 6; count of bases not matched to a gene: 3. The chain's CDR3 is CASSLETGVQPQHF. The DNA for the CDR3 is TGTGCCAGCAGCTTGGAAACAGGGGTTCAGCCCCAGCATTTT.

The V and J genes are TRBV28 and TRBJ2-5; the D gene is possibly TRBD1 (5 bases). CDR3 length: 14 amino acids. V was shortened by 3 bases and J by 2 bases, with 10 bases between the two germline ends. Germline V gene sequence: CDR1 MDHEN, CDR2 SYDVKM. This chain's CDR3 is CASSLGRWQETQYF. CDR3 DNA: TGTGCCAGCAGTTTGGGGCGCTGGCAAGAGACCCAGTACTTC.

This clone was recorded once. The chain combines TRBV5-8 with TRBJ1-2; tentative D call: TRBD1 (6 bases). The germline V gene encodes CDR1 SGHTS and CDR2 YDEGEE. The CDR3 extends over 19 amino acids. The germline V and J ends were trimmed by 2 bases and 0 bases, with 23 bases remaining between them. Here the CDR3 DNA reads TGTGCCAGCAGCTTTACTTTCGCAAGTAGGGGGAAGGCTAACTATGGCTACACCTTC. As protein: CASSFTFASRGKANYGYTF.

The rearrangement uses TRBV7-3 and TRBJ2-7; the D gene is possibly TRBD2 (6 bases). This CDR3 comprises 15 residues. The V gene's germline CDR1 is SGHTA and CDR2 FQGTGA. The V end was cut by 5 bases, the J end by 2 bases, with 16 bases between. The CDR3 region has the DNA TGTGCCAGCAGCAAGACCGGGACTTCCGCCTACGAGCAGTACTTC. It is translated as CASSKTGTSAYEQYF.

This clone was recorded once. The rearrangement uses TRBV2 and TRBJ2-2; 7 bases fit TRBD1. V lost 7 bases and J lost 7; bases outside the gene matches: 6. The length of the CDR3 is 13 residues. Germline V gene data show CDR1 as SNHLY and CDR2 as FYNNEI. The CDR3 loop reads CASISQGHGELFF. The CDR3 bases are TGTGCCAGCATCTCACAGGGGCACGGGGAGCTGTTTTTT.

This chain links TRBV30 with TRBJ2-7, with TRBD2 identical over 7 bases. V was pared by 2 bases and J by 0 bases, with 7 bases of the junction left unmatched. The germline gives CDR1 GTSNPN, CDR2 SVGIG (reference sequence). The CDR3 runs to 15 residues. Written as DNA, the CDR3 is TGTGCCTGGAGTAGCGGTGGGACTATCTCCTACGAGCAGTACTTC. Translated: CAWSSGGTISYEQYF. Using reference TRBV30 and TRBJ2-7 for the parts outside the CDR3, the full variable domain is SQTIHQWPATLVQPVGSPLSLECTVEGTSNPNLYWYRQAAGRGLQLLFYSVGIGQISSEVPQNLSASRPQDRQFILSSKKLLLSDSGFYLCAWSSGGTISYEQYFGPGTRLTVT.

The table lists this clone with a count of one. V gene TRBV15 combines with J gene TRBJ2-7, with 10 bases matching TRBD2. Unmatched junction bases numbered 4, after V lost 2 bases and J lost 6 bases. This CDR3 spans 14 amino acids. Germline V gene sequence: CDR1 LNHNV, CDR2 YYDKDF (reference sequence). The chain's CDR3 is CATSRTGLAPEQYF. The CDR3 coding sequence is TGTGCCACCAGCAGAACGGGACTAGCGCCCGAGCAGTACTTC.

This chain connects TRBV9 to TRBJ1-1, with 9 bases fitting TRBD1. The CDR3 covers 15 residues. CDR1 and CDR2 from the germline V gene are SGDLS and YYNGEE. After removal of 3 bases from V and 10 bases from J, the junction contained 13 bases not matched to a gene. The DNA of the CDR3 is TGTGCCAGCAGCGATAAAATACAGGGGGCAGGCCCAGCTTTCTTT. Translation: CASSDKIQGAGPAFF.

V is TRBV19 and J is TRBJ1-5; D unclear. The CDR3 totals 16 residues. Germline loops: CDR1 LNHDA, CDR2 SQIVND (reference sequence). Trimming removed 2 bases from V and 7 bases from J, with 18 bases in between. The DNA of the CDR3 is TGTGCCAGTAGTATACCGGCTGCTCGGGTTTGGCAGCCCCAGCATTTT. Amino acids: CASSIPAARVWQPQHF.

CDR3 DNA sequence: TGTGCCAGCAGTGATTTAGGAGCGATCACAGATACGCAGTATTTT. It specifies CASSDLGAITDTQYF. The genes are TRBV6-1 and TRBJ2-3; no reliable D call. Trimming took off 3 bases at V and 2 bases at J, with 12 bases between the two ends. Germline V gene lookup returns CDR1 MNHNS and CDR2 SASEGT. This CDR3 contains 15 residues.

The rearrangement joins TRBV18 to TRBJ1-4, with D tentatively TRBD1 (6 bases). Per germline, CDR1 KGHSH and CDR2 LQKENI. Trimming stripped 7 bases from V and 6 bases from J, with 15 bases between. CDR3 length equals 14 residues. The CDR3 reads CASWRGGADEKLFF. For the CDR3, the DNA is TGTGCCAGCTGGAGGGGGGGCGCGGATGAAAAACTGTTTTTT.

This chain connects TRBV11-2 to TRBJ2-7; 13 nucleotides align to TRBD2. This CDR3 spans 15 amino acids. After removal of 4 bases from V and 2 bases from J, the junction contained 2 bases not matched to a gene. Germline values: CDR1 SGHAT, CDR2 FQNNGV. CDR3 bases: TGTGCCAGCAGCTCCGGGACTAGCGGGACCTACGAGCAGTACTTC. It yields the protein CASSSGTSGTYEQYF.

This rearrangement joins TRBV7-7 to TRBJ2-1; 11 bases map to TRBD1. There are 15 residues in the CDR3. V was clipped by 4 bases and J by 3 bases; unmatched bases: 2. The germline CDR1 and CDR2 sequences are SSHAT and FNYEAQ (reference sequence). Here the CDR3 DNA reads TGTGCCAGCAGCTCCGGGACAGGGGGCTACAATGAGCAGTTCTTC. The encoded protein is CASSSGTGGYNEQFF.

Worth noting for this clone: The junction departs from germline at one end; a sequencing error may be responsible. This specimen includes other DNA sequences encoding the same CDR3. V is TRBV6-5 and J is TRBJ1-1, with D hard to call. Germline-derived CDR1 and CDR2 are MNHEY and SVGAGI. There are 15 residues in the CDR3. The CDR3 spells CASSNTGLMNTEAFF. Here the CDR3 DNA reads TGCGCCAGCAGTAACACGGGGTTAATGAACACTGAAGCTTTCTTT.

V gene TRBV11-2 combines with J gene TRBJ2-2; possibly TRBD1 for D (5 bases). The CDR3 length is 15 residues. V lost 5 bases and J 1 base, leaving 11 bases between the germline ends. Looked up from germline, CDR1 is SGHAT and CDR2 is FQNNGV. The CDR3 DNA follows: TGTGCCAGCAGCCATTATACAGGGAACACCGGGGAGCTGTTTTTT. Translated, it gives CASSHYTGNTGELFF.

In its sample, this clone was seen a few times. This chain joins TRBV2 and TRBJ2-3; D is perhaps TRBD2 (6 bases). This CDR3 contains 18 residues. Germline V gives CDR1 SNHLY, CDR2 FYNNEI. Deletions cut 3 bases from V and 0 bases from J, with 19 bases between. CDR3 nucleotides: TGTGCCAGCAGTGAGGTCTGGGGGACTCTTCTTAGCACAGATACGCAGTATTTT. It is translated as CASSEVWGTLLSTDTQYF.

The chain uses TRBV29-1 and TRBJ2-1; the D is unclear. The CDR3 has 13 residues. CDR1 is SQVTM and CDR2 is ANQGSEA in the germline V gene. Trimming cost V 7 bases and J 8 bases, with 18 bases left between them. The CDR3 nucleotides are TGCAGCGCCCGTGGTCGCGGAGCCGATGAGCAGTTCTTC. Protein sequence: CSARGRGADEQFF.

This chain links TRBV5-4 with TRBJ2-7; 10 bases match TRBD2. In germline, CDR1 is SGHNT, CDR2 YYREEE (reference sequence). The CDR3 has 17 residues. Unmatched junction bases numbered 15, after V lost 4 bases and J lost 5 bases. The DNA of the CDR3 is TGTGCCAGCAGCCGCGGGGTAGCGGGAGGCCCCCGGGACGAGCAGTACTTC. Translating gives CASSRGVAGGPRDEQYF.

This clone has only one observation. The chain uses TRBV28 and TRBJ1-5; maybe TRBD1 (6 bases). Trimming took off 3 bases at V and 0 bases at J, with 15 bases between the two ends. The CDR3 loop spans 17 amino acids. Germline CDR1 and CDR2: MDHEN and SYDVKM. The CDR3 DNA follows: TGTGCCAGCAGTTTCACAGGGTCCCTGCATAGCAATCAGCCCCAGCATTTT. Encoded protein: CASSFTGSLHSNQPQHF.